The clone carrying this TCR beta chain was counted only a few times. Original analysis: Amplification of reference gene primers was used by the study to estimate nucleated cell counts. TCRdb's table, derived via immunoSEQ multiplex PCR, lists solely in-frame clones and lacks some. D and trimming come from the DNA, and the V and J calls and clone size come from that table. The table includes roughly 310,000 clones, 75% to 90% detected once. The sample comes from a study of blood T cell repertoires in COVID-19. Overall study context: COVID-19 samples from acute and convalescent phases originated in the United States, Italy and Spain. In each case, the material was cDNA or gDNA derived from T cells, B-cell-depleted T cells, or PBMCs.

V was shortened by 4 bases and J by 0 bases, with 19 bases between the two germline ends. Germline CDR1 is MGHDK and CDR2 is SYGVNS. The CDR3 is 18 amino acids. V usage is TRBV25-1 and J usage is TRBJ2-4; possibly TRBD1 for D (6 bases). This TCR came from a young woman with COVID-19, enrolled during active disease. The source material was peripheral blood. The CDR3 region is CASSASRGQSLAKNIQYF. The CDR3 bases are TGTGCCAGCAGTGCGTCCAGAGGACAGTCCCTAGCCAAAAACATTCAGTACTTC.